Here is one T cell receptor (beta chain) with its context. The antigen remains undetermined. The CDR3 length is 15 residues. Germline V gene sequence: CDR1 PRHDT, CDR2 FYEKMQ (reference sequence). The data derive from a study of CXCR3-negative and CXCR3-positive naive CD8 T cells. Whole-study results and caveats: With respect to TRBV-TRBJ usage, naive CXCR3-negative and CXCR3-positive cells were similar; memory differed.

Researchers prepared the TRB cDNA libraries using 5' RACE with UMI labels. TCRdb re-called the 5' RACE reads; every CDR3 protein appears as one record, without DNA. The sample data list 50,000 to 65,000 distinct CDR3 sequences. A CD45RO-CCR7+CD27+CD95- profile was what naive CD8+ T cells displayed. The genes are TRBV13 and TRBJ2-3; absent DNA, TCRdb's TRBD2 call cannot be checked. The sample consisted of naive CXCR3- CD8+ T cells from blood. The subset: CD45RO-CCR7+CD27+CD95- naive CD8+ T cells lacking CXCR3 (TNR3-). The sequence derives from a human donor in good health. Some clones in this sample may be carry-over from other donors' samples. CDR3 loop: CASSLGAGATDTQYF.